This T cell receptor beta chain appears in the sequencing data of a study of blood T cell repertoires in COVID-19 (dated by TCRdb to the early 2020s). A note on the overall study: Samples from collaborators originated in the United States, Italy and Spain and spanned both the acute and convalescent phases of COVID-19. Subjects who had been exposed to COVID-19, were actively infected with it, or had recovered from it provided the deeply sampled blood TCRbeta repertoires that made up the dataset. Where available, HLA class I and class II types were obtained from metadata supplied by the sample provider rather than from assay-based typing. The repertoires were released in a freely available public database meant as a resource for research on the immune response to SARS-CoV-2. Sample metadata almost always included a de-identified subject ID, COVID-19 status, age in years and sex. The material from the prospective study consisted of cDNA or gDNA derived from T cells, B-cell-depleted T cells, or PBMCs. Samples were obtained from the ongoing ImmuneRACE study (first 160 participants) and from about 1,300 subjects provided by 6 global collaborators. General conclusions and limits of the study: The quantity of clinical and demographic metadata differed by source and by participant and was supplied without curation.

Whole blood was collected in K2EDTA tubes by collaborating institutions according to the institutions' own protocols. For TCRbeta analysis, collaborator samples were shipped as frozen whole blood, as isolated PBMCs, or as DNA extracted from either sample type. V loses 4 bases at its end and J loses 4 bases; junction bases beyond the gene matches: 6. From its cysteine to its phenylalanine, the CDR3 spans 15 amino acids. Only the CDR3 part of the read is kept: 45 bases, read in frame from the first base. Looking up the germline V gene yields CDR1 SGHRS and CDR2 YFSETQ. TCRbeta CDR3 regions were amplified from genomic DNA using the immunoSEQ Assay, a bias-controlled multiplex PCR. In the original analysis: The number of nucleated cells in each sample was estimated by amplification of reference gene primers within the assay. To quantify the absolute abundance of each unique TCRbeta CDR3 rearrangement, sequence reads were collapsed and filtered. Productive Simpson clonality was computed per sample as the square root of Simpson's diversity index over productive rearrangements. The clones in this table, taken by TCRdb from immuneACCESS, are in-frame only. Not every clone is retained; where verified, under half of the shortfall comes from an unresolved V gene, and the cause of the rest is unknown. That table is the source of V, J and clone size, and D and trimming were worked out from the DNA. The sample table records about 320,000 clones; about 82% of these occur just once. The ten largest clones represent roughly 7.8% of the sample.

A note on this clone: It lacks a known antigen. Base-call qualities are not available, and no considerably larger clone is one nucleotide away.

What was sequenced was peripheral blood. This clonotype was obtained from a human donor in a cohort sampled during active COVID-19. This chain is built from TRBV5-1 and TRBJ1-2; 11 middle bases align to TRBD1. The CDR3 region reads CASSHGQGAFYGYTF. The sequenced DNA: TGCGCCAGCAGCCACGGACAGGGGGCTTTCTATGGCTACACCTTC.